This T cell receptor (beta chain) came from a study of chemoradiotherapy in HPV16-positive cancers. Background on the study: Candidate HPV-specific clones and shared TCR motifs came from a couple of HPV16-positive patients.

Method: immunoSEQ multiplex PCR; TCRdb's copy keeps in-frame clones and lacks some. The table has 6,000 or so clones, around 72% seen once. Over chemoradiotherapy, repertoires were sampled more than once. Study findings and constraints: For HPV16-positive patients, expanding HPV-responsive T cells associated with longer recurrence-free survival. Non-HPV-specific T cells did not expand in tumors during treatment, whereas candidate HPV-specific clones and E7-related motifs did.

Note on this clone: The antigen is not known.

The V end was cut by 6 bases, the J end by 0 bases, with 6 bases between. CDR3 size: 13 residues. Per the germline V gene, CDR1 is PRHDT and CDR2 is FYEKMQ (reference sequence). The origin of this receptor is a human donor with HPV-associated anogenital cancer. The specimen was collected from a patient who underwent chemoradiotherapy. The rearrangement joins TRBV13 to TRBJ2-4; D is unresolved. The CDR3 loop is CASRFLAKNIQYF. The CDR3 DNA is TGTGCCAGCAGATTTCTAGCCAAAAACATTCAGTACTTC.